The rows below give T cell receptor beta chains drawn from one sample of a study of control samples from healthy donors and cancer patients. Sequencing was performed with immunoSEQ multiplex PCR; in TCRdb, only in-frame clones are kept and a portion is missing. The sample shows 100,000 to 150,000 clones, about 88% of them seen only once. The sample comprised blood. The receptors derive from a middle-aged man in good health. Each CDR3 is given with its conserved first and last residue. The D gene is left open where the match is weak. For some rows the clone size is stated as once, few or many, or as a class when expanded; others skip it.

>NA|TRBV28|NA|TRBJ2-5|15
TGTGCCAGCAGTCCGGACGTGGATGGTCAAGAGACCCAGTACTTC
CASSPDVDGQETQYF
>NA|TRBV24-1|NA|TRBJ1-4|13
TGTGCCACCAGTGATTTGCCGGGAGAAAAACTGTTTTTT
CATSDLPGEKLFF
>NA|TRBV19|TRBD1|TRBJ2-1|13
TGTGCCAGTCGACAGGGAACCTACAATGAGCAGTTCTTC
CASRQGTYNEQFF
>NA|TRBV28|NA|TRBJ1-2|14
TGTGCCAGCAGTCTGAATCAGCTTAACTATGGCTACACCTTC
CASSLNQLNYGYTF
>few|TRBV29-1|TRBD1|TRBJ1-3|14
TGCAGCGTTGCGGACAGGGGTCCTGGAAACACCATATATTTT
CSVADRGPGNTIYF
>NA|TRBV28|NA|TRBJ1-1|12
TGTGCCAGCACCCTAACGAACACTGAAGCTTTCTTT
CASTLTNTEAFF
>NA|TRBV30|NA|TRBJ2-5|12
TGTGCCTGGAGTCGGGGCCAAGAGACCCAGTACTTC
CAWSRGQETQYF
>NA|TRBV19|NA|TRBJ2-3|13
TGTGCCAGTAGTTTGGGGTTGGCAGATACGCAGTATTTT
CASSLGLADTQYF
>NA|TRBV6-5|TRBD1|TRBJ1-4|14
TGTGCCAGCAGGCAGGGGGTAGAAAATGAAAAACTGTTTTTT
CASRQGVENEKLFF
>NA|TRBV5-1|NA|TRBJ1-1|15
TGCGCCAGCAGCTTGGGGCTGGTGGGGGCCACTGAAGCTTTCTTT
CASSLGLVGATEAFF
>NA|TRBV11-2|TRBD1|TRBJ2-7|15
TGTGCCAGCAGCTTAGAGGCAGGGGGCGCGTACGAGCAGTACTTC
CASSLEAGGAYEQYF
>NA|TRBV3-1/TRBV3-2|TRBD1|TRBJ1-2|13
TGTGCCAGCAGCCAAGATAACAGGGGAGACTACACCTTC
CASSQDNRGDYTF
>NA|TRBV14|NA|TRBJ1-5|11
TGTGCCAGCAGTGAACCTCAGCCCCAGCATTTT
CASSEPQPQHF
>NA|TRBV4-1|NA|TRBJ2-1|18
TGCGCCAGCAGCCTTGATAACGAGGATTCCCGTCCCTACAATGAGCAGTTCTTC
CASSLDNEDSRPYNEQFF
>NA|TRBV20-1|NA|TRBJ2-3|11
TGCAGTGCAATGTCAAAAGATACGCAGTATTTT
CSAMSKDTQYF
>once|TRBV5-4|TRBD2|TRBJ2-7|13
TGTGCCAGCAGCCGAGGGAGGGCCTACGAGCAGTACTTC
CASSRGRAYEQYF
>NA|TRBV12-3/TRBV12-4|NA|TRBJ2-2|12
TGTGCCAGCAGTTTAGGGCAGGTCGAGCTGTTTTTT
CASSLGQVELFF
>few|TRBV18|TRBD2|TRBJ2-3|16
TGTGCCAGCTCACCTAGCGGGGGGGCCCGCACAGATACGCAGTATTTT
CASSPSGGARTDTQYF
>NA|TRBV18|NA|TRBJ1-5|14
TGTGCCAGCTCACCACTGCAGACCAATCAGCCCCAGCATTTT
CASSPLQTNQPQHF
>NA|TRBV7-2|NA|TRBJ1-5|16
TGTGCCAGCAGCTTAAATGGTTTCGGGGGAACTCAGCCCCAGCATTTT
CASSLNGFGGTQPQHF